The source of this T cell receptor (beta chain) is a study of OX40 agonist ivuxolimab in advanced cancers. The wider study: Patients were dosed with the agonistic anti-OX40 (CD134) antibody ivuxolimab. Among those enrolled, mean age was about 58 years (range about 23 to 80) and approximately 83% were male. Study-wide results and caveats: Expanded clones tended on average to be more numerous among CD8+ T cells than CD4+. Determination of antigen specificity was not performed for the expanded peripheral T cells.

Sequencing was performed with immunoSEQ multiplex PCR; in TCRdb, only in-frame clones are kept and a portion is missing. The top ten hold 5.4% of the sample, which has some 59,000 clones, 90% seen once. This clone turned up a few times. The antigen is not known. The clonotype was recovered from an adult with an advanced solid tumor such as melanoma, head and neck, liver or kidney cancer. The material sequenced was CD4+ or CD8+ T cells sorted from blood, taken in a trial of the OX40 agonist ivuxolimab.

CDR3 nucleotides: TGTGCCAGCAGCCCGGGGTCCCAATGGGTTGCAGATACGCAGTATTTT. It encodes CASSPGSQWVADTQYF. The chain links TRBV4-2 to TRBJ2-3; TRBD2 might be the D (5 bases). The CDR3 is made up of 16 amino acids. V was shortened by 4 bases and J by 4 bases, with 18 bases between the two germline ends. The germline V gene has CDR1 LGHNA and CDR2 YNFKEQ.